This T cell receptor (beta chain) is drawn from a study of control samples from healthy donors and cancer patients. The CDR3 covers 13 residues. V shed 1 base and J shed 4 bases, with 10 bases lying between them. Germline V CDR1 and CDR2: SQVTM, ANQGSEA. Method: immunoSEQ multiplex PCR; TCRdb's copy keeps in-frame clones and lacks some. The table includes approximately 150,000 clones, almost 90% detected once. The sequence came from a young man in good health. Input material: blood. V gene TRBV29-1 combines with J gene TRBJ1-1; unclear D gene. The CDR3 DNA reads as TGCAGCGTTGAAGGGGCCCCGCGCACTGAAGCTTTCTTT. This codes for CSVEGAPRTEAFF.